Listed below are T cell receptor beta chains from one sample, sequenced in a study of shared clonotypes between healthy human individuals. Assay used: immunoSEQ multiplex PCR; TCRdb lists only in-frame clones, some missing. The table lists approximately 2,000,000 clones, 80% to 95% of them singletons. Sequenced input: naive CD8+ T cells from PBMCs. The receptors come from a man aged 18 to 35 in good health. Some clones in this sample may be carry-over from other donors' samples. The CDR3 runs from the conserved cysteine through the conserved F or W. A D gene is named only where the DNA matches it firmly. Clone size is given for some rows only: seen once, a few or many times, or a class if the clone is expanded.

D	size	J	V	CDR3	DNA
TRBD2	.	TRBJ2-1	TRBV29-1	CSVGLARVFNEQFF	TGCAGCGTCGGACTAGCAAGAGTTTTCAATGAGCAGTTCTTC
.	.	TRBJ1-1	TRBV10-1	CASSESRAGNTEAFF	TGCGCCAGCAGTGAGTCCAGGGCGGGAAACACTGAAGCTTTCTTT
TRBD1	.	TRBJ1-4	TRBV11-2	CASSLGQGGRKLFF	TGTGCCAGCAGCCTGGGACAGGGTGGGAGAAAACTGTTTTTT
TRBD2	once	TRBJ2-1	TRBV4-2	CASSQGGEGKDEQFF	TGTGCCAGCAGCCAAGGGGGGGAGGGTAAGGATGAGCAGTTCTTC
TRBD1	.	TRBJ1-1	TRBV4-1	CASSREPGTATEAFF	TGCGCCAGCAGCCGCGAACCCGGGACAGCCACTGAAGCTTTCTTT
.	.	TRBJ2-7	TRBV2	CASSEVGAAYYEQYF	TGTGCCAGCAGTGAAGTTGGGGCAGCTTACTACGAGCAGTACTTC
.	once	TRBJ2-3	TRBV12-5	CASGLVADTQYF	TGTGCTAGTGGTTTGGTAGCCGATACGCAGTATTTT
TRBD1	.	TRBJ2-7	TRBV9	CASSAAGTGAYEQYF	TGTGCCAGCAGCGCCGCCGGGACAGGGGCCTACGAGCAGTACTTC
.	.	TRBJ1-3	TRBV2	CASTNPRTTTWRGGVWYF	TGTGCCAGCACAAACCCGAGGACTACCACATGGCGGGGCGGAGTGTGGTATTTT
.	.	TRBJ2-7	TRBV9	CASSSGGQVDFYEQYF	TGTGCCAGCAGCTCGGGGGGACAGGTGGATTTCTACGAGCAGTACTTC
.	.	TRBJ2-7	TRBV27	CASSLRVPSSYEQYF	TGTGCCAGCAGTTTACGGGTCCCAAGCTCCTACGAGCAGTACTTC
TRBD1	once	TRBJ2-6	TRBV9	CASSAPRQGFSGANVLTF	TGTGCCAGCAGCGCCCCCCGACAGGGATTCTCTGGGGCCAACGTCCTGACTTTC
.	.	TRBJ1-2	TRBV7-9	CASNELGFYGYTF	TGTGCCAGCAACGAGCTGGGTTTCTATGGCTACACCTTC
TRBD1	.	TRBJ2-7	TRBV9	CASSPSDRAYEQYF	TGTGCCAGCAGCCCGTCGGACAGGGCCTACGAGCAGTACTTC
.	.	TRBJ2-5	TRBV27	CASSLTTKGETQYF	TGTGCCAGCAGTCTGACTACCAAAGGGGAGACCCAGTACTTC
.	.	TRBJ2-3	TRBV9	CASSVVGGADTQYF	TGTGCCAGCAGCGTAGTTGGCGGGGCAGATACGCAGTATTTT
.	few	TRBJ1-2	TRBV19	CATRTGYGYTF	TGTGCCACTAGAACGGGCTATGGCTACACCTTC
TRBD2	once	TRBJ2-5	TRBV25-1	CASSSGIKETQYF	TGTGCCAGCAGTAGCGGGATTAAAGAGACCCAGTACTTC
.	once	TRBJ2-3	TRBV27	CASSSLDRTDTQYF	TGTGCCAGCAGTTCCCTAGACCGCACAGATACGCAGTATTTT
TRBD2	.	TRBJ2-7	TRBV5-6	CASSPYGEGLYEQYF	TGTGCCAGCAGCCCTTATGGGGAGGGTCTCTACGAGCAGTACTTC
TRBD1	.	TRBJ2-1	TRBV7-2	CASSQGSFGRGLYNEQFF	TGTGCCAGCAGCCAAGGGAGCTTTGGCAGGGGGCTCTACAATGAGCAGTTCTTC
.	.	TRBJ2-2	TRBV9	CASSVSGASTGELFF	TGTGCCAGCAGCGTTTCAGGAGCTAGCACCGGGGAGCTGTTTTTT
.	.	TRBJ2-7	TRBV28	CASSLWRRGYEQYF	TGTGCCAGCAGTTTATGGAGAAGGGGCTACGAGCAGTACTTC
TRBD1	.	TRBJ1-5	TRBV27	CASSLTGGNQPQHF	TGTGCCAGCAGCTTAACAGGGGGCAATCAGCCCCAGCATTTT
.	.	TRBJ1-1	TRBV6-6	CASSYEGGRQPAFF	TGTGCCAGCAGTTACGAAGGAGGAAGACAACCCGCTTTCTTT
TRBD1	.	TRBJ2-5	TRBV10-3	CATRGTDQETQYF	TGTGCCACCCGAGGGACAGACCAAGAGACCCAGTACTTC
.	.	TRBJ2-7	TRBV7-9	CASSAAGSNYEQYF	TGTGCCAGCAGCGCCGCCGGGAGTAACTACGAGCAGTACTTC
.	.	TRBJ1-1	TRBV7-8	CASSPKGVNTEAFF	TGTGCCAGCAGCCCCAAAGGGGTGAACACTGAAGCTTTCTTT
TRBD2	once	TRBJ2-7	TRBV19	CASSPSPRGGSYEQYF	TGTGCCAGTAGTCCAAGCCCCCGCGGGGGTTCTTACGAGCAGTACTTC
.	.	TRBJ2-3	TRBV9	CASSVHPSLATDTQYF	TGTGCCAGCAGCGTACACCCCAGCCTTGCTACAGATACGCAGTATTTT
TRBD2	.	TRBJ2-1	TRBV7-3	CASSSLAGVYNEQFF	TGTGCCAGCAGCTCTCTAGCGGGAGTTTACAATGAGCAGTTCTTC
.	.	TRBJ2-7	TRBV7-8	CASSLGKAREVWGEQYF	TGTGCCAGCAGCTTAGGTAAGGCCCGAGAGGTCTGGGGAGAGCAGTACTTC
TRBD2	.	TRBJ2-1	TRBV4-3	CASSQDWAGAEFIYEQFF	TGCGCCAGCAGCCAAGATTGGGCGGGAGCCGAATTTATTTATGAGCAGTTCTTC
TRBD1	.	TRBJ2-2	TRBV7-9	CASSEGDRGFADTGELFF	TGTGCCAGCAGCGAAGGGGACAGGGGGTTTGCGGACACCGGGGAGCTGTTTTTT
TRBD1	once	TRBJ2-7	TRBV11-2	CASSLGPGQGGDEQYF	TGTGCCAGCAGCTTAGGCCCGGGACAGGGTGGCGACGAGCAGTACTTC
.	.	TRBJ1-1	TRBV7-8	CASSLILPEAFF	TGTGCCAGCAGCTTAATTTTACCTGAAGCTTTCTTT
.	.	TRBJ1-2	TRBV27	CASSGSNYGYTF	TGTGCCAGCAGTGGCAGTAACTATGGCTACACCTTC
.	once	TRBJ2-2	TRBV2	CASSIAWRNTGELFF	TGTGCCAGCTCCATCGCATGGAGGAACACCGGGGAGCTGTTTTTT